This T cell receptor beta chain was sequenced during a study of T cell changes during pregnancy in multiple sclerosis. The CDR3 contains 14 residues. The ends were cut back, 2 bases at V and 3 bases at J, with 8 bases in the middle. Germline V lookup: CDR1 MGHDK, CDR2 SYGVNS. Using immunoSEQ multiplex PCR, the repertoire was profiled, and TCRdb retains in-frame clones only, with some absent. The sample comprises tens of thousands of clones, about nine tenths of which are singletons, and around 0.16% rests with the top ten. A single count supports this clone. V and J are TRBV25-1 and TRBJ1-3; D not resolved. The sequence was obtained from a female donor in good health, enrolled as a control in a pregnancy study. Material: CD4+ T cells from peripheral blood mononuclear cells, obtained after pregnancy. The CDR3 spells CASSELVYGNTIYF. The CDR3 coding sequence is TGTGCCAGCAGTGAACTGGTCTATGGAAACACCATATATTTT.